These 6 T cell receptor beta chains share one sample of origin, sequenced in a study of T cell changes during pregnancy in multiple sclerosis. This table comes from immunoSEQ multiplex PCR, and its TCRdb copy is limited to in-frame clones, with some not included. The sample has under 40,000 clones, about 92% seen once. The sequencing used peripheral blood, collected in the third trimester of pregnancy. The receptors stem from a female donor in good health, enrolled as a control in a pregnancy study.

The chain is built from TRBV11-2 and TRBJ2-5; 7 bases fit TRBD1. V lost 3 bases and J lost 1; bases outside the gene matches: 5. Germline CDR1 and CDR2: SGHAT and FQNNGV. There are 15 residues in the CDR3. CDR3 region: CASSFQGVSQETQYF. In nucleotides, the CDR3 is TGTGCCAGCAGCTTCCAGGGGGTAAGCCAAGAGACCCAGTACTTC.

V gene TRBV5-1 combines with J gene TRBJ2-1, with 12 nucleotides matching TRBD1. The junction had 5 bases not matched to a gene; V was cut back by 3 bases and J by 4 bases. Germline assignment: CDR1 SGHRS and CDR2 YFSETQ. CDR3 length: 16 residues. For the CDR3, the DNA is TGCGCCAGCAGCTCGGGGACAGGGGGCTCGTACAATGAGCAGTTCTTC. Translated: CASSSGTGGSYNEQFF.

This sequence joins TRBV7-2 and TRBJ1-1; no firm D call. The V end lost 8 bases, the J end lost 0 bases, and 4 bases lay between the germline ends. Germline V lookup: CDR1 SGHTA, CDR2 FQGNSA. The CDR3 covers 11 residues. CDR3 coding DNA: TGTGCCAGCTCCGTGAACACTGAAGCTTTCTTT. Amino acid sequence: CASSVNTEAFF.

The chain is built from TRBV7-9 and TRBJ1-1; tentatively, D is TRBD1 (6 bases). There are 13 residues in the CDR3. The V and J ends lost 8 bases and 0 bases respectively, with 10 bases between them. CDR1 and CDR2 from the germline V gene are SEHNR and FQNEAQ (reference sequence). The CDR3 DNA follows: TGTGCCAGCCTGGGACACATGAACACTGAAGCTTTCTTT. Translated: CASLGHMNTEAFF.

V is TRBV5-1 and J is TRBJ1-2; 7 nucleotides agree with TRBD1. The V and J ends lost 0 bases and 7 bases, in that order; junction bases with no gene match: 12. Germline loops: CDR1 SGHRS, CDR2 YFSETQ. The CDR3 loop spans 16 amino acids. CDR3 amino acids: CASSLEMGAGGRGYTF. The CDR3 DNA sequence: TGCGCCAGCAGCTTGGAGATGGGGGCAGGGGGTCGTGGCTACACCTTC.

The chain uses TRBV4-1 and TRBJ2-7; TRBD2 agrees at 14 bases. J gave up 3 bases and V 0 bases, and 10 bases lay outside the gene matches. From germline, CDR1 is MGHRA and CDR2 YSYEKL. The CDR3 is 19 amino acids. CDR3 amino acids: CASSQEGGPGTSGSYEQYF. In DNA, the CDR3 is TGCGCCAGCAGCCAAGAAGGAGGACCCGGGACTAGCGGGAGCTACGAGCAGTACTTC.